The clone carrying this T cell receptor (beta chain) was observed many times. This record belongs to a study of technical replicates of blood from a few donors. The germline V and J ends were trimmed by 4 bases and 0 bases, with 10 bases remaining between them. The germline V gene has CDR1 SGHTS and CDR2 YDEGEE. The CDR3 is 14 amino acids. Sequenced by immunoSEQ multiplex PCR; TCRdb stores in-frame clones only, minus some. The profile shows 55,000 to 75,000 clones, less than 95% of them singletons. Sequenced sample: PBMCs. The receptor was isolated from a human donor in good health. Some clones in this sample may be carry-over from other donors' samples. The chain carries TRBV5-8 and TRBJ1-1; D is possibly TRBD1 (6 bases). This CDR3 is CASSGQTVNTEAFF. CDR3 DNA: TGTGCCAGCAGCGGACAGACAGTGAACACTGAAGCTTTCTTT.